The T cell receptor beta chain described here comes from a study of OX40 agonist ivuxolimab in advanced cancers. J lost 4 bases, V lost 2 bases, and 4 bases had no gene match. The CDR3 has 14 residues. Germline V gene data show CDR1 as MNHEY and CDR2 as SMNVEV (reference sequence). Individuals having autoimmune disease history or systemic immunosuppression were not enrolled. Study conclusions and caveats: Circulating CD4+ and CD8+ T cells showed clonal expansion by week 6 at 0.1 to 3.0 mg/kg.

A note on this clone: Its antigen remains unidentified.

Repertoires were generated with immunoSEQ multiplex PCR, while TCRdb's copy carries only in-frame clones and drops some. Seen here are 50,000 or so clones, approximately 92% observed once, and the top ten hold around 25%. This specimen consisted of CD4+ or CD8+ T cells sorted from blood, obtained in a trial of the OX40 agonist ivuxolimab. The chain couples TRBV27 to TRBJ1-1, with 7 positions matching TRBD1. This TCR derives from an adult with an advanced solid tumor such as melanoma, head and neck, liver or kidney cancer. CDR3 loop: CASSLTGVGTEAFF. Here the CDR3 DNA reads TGTGCCAGCAGTTTAACAGGGGTGGGCACTGAAGCTTTCTTT.